The 4 T cell receptor beta chains in this list originate from one sample, sequenced in a study of T cell responses to AZD1222 COVID-19 vaccine. Generated by immunoSEQ multiplex PCR, the TCRdb table keeps only in-frame clones and is missing some. The table records some 160,000 clones, about nine tenths of them present only once. Sequenced here: peripheral blood, sampled on day 0 of AZD1222 vaccination. The source of these receptors is an adult in good health.

This clone was detected once. The V call is TRBV24-1, the J call TRBJ2-1, with D unclear. The germline V gene encodes CDR1 KGHDR and CDR2 SFDVKD. The CDR3 sequence is 12 residues long. V dropped 9 bases and J dropped 7 bases, with 12 bases sitting between them. The CDR3 DNA follows: TGTGCCACCGGCAATTTGGTAAATGAGCAGTTCTTC. Its protein product is CATGNLVNEQFF.

V usage is TRBV6-5 and J usage is TRBJ1-6; D ambiguous. This CDR3 is built from 13 residues. V was cut by 7 bases and J by 7 bases, with 11 bases left in between. The germline V gene has CDR1 MNHEY and CDR2 SVGAGI. This chain's CDR3 is CASIQASNSPLHF. CDR3 nucleotide sequence: TGTGCCAGCATTCAGGCCTCCAATTCACCCCTCCACTTT.

V is TRBV6-4 and J is TRBJ2-1, with D perhaps matching TRBD2 (6 bases). V lost 2 bases, J lost 0 bases, and 14 bases lay in between. Germline V gene data show CDR1 as MRHNA and CDR2 as SNTAGT. The CDR3 runs to 17 residues. CDR3 sequence: CASSDTPLATSYNEQFF. CDR3 DNA: TGTGCCAGCAGTGACACCCCTCTAGCGACCTCCTACAATGAGCAGTTCTTC.

This clone came up a few times. This chain joins TRBV27 and TRBJ1-4, with TRBD1 identical over 7 bases. The junction had 8 bases not matched to a gene; V was cut back by 5 bases and J by 8 bases. Germline V gene data show CDR1 as MNHEY and CDR2 as SMNVEV (reference sequence). The CDR3 is made up of 14 amino acids. Here the CDR3 DNA reads TGTGCCAGCAGTCAAAATCGGGACAGCGAAAAACTGTTTTTT. This gives the protein CASSQNRDSEKLFF.